The present entry profiles one T cell receptor (beta chain) with its context. Its target is not known. The data are from a study of OX40 agonist ivuxolimab in advanced cancers. On the study more broadly: Participants, roughly 80% male, averaged roughly 60 years of age, ranging from about 20 to 80.

Excluded were patients having autoimmune disease history or systemic immunosuppression. Repertoires were generated with immunoSEQ multiplex PCR, while TCRdb's copy carries only in-frame clones and drops some. The sample has over 85,000 clones, 75% to 95% seen once. Germline V gene data show CDR1 as SGHTA and CDR2 as FQGTGA. With 4 bases clipped from V and 7 bases from J, the junction kept 7 bases outside the gene matches. CDR3 length: 15 residues. General study findings and limits: At doses 0.1 to 3.0 mg/kg, CD4+ and CD8+ clones expanded.

The source is an adult with an advanced solid tumor such as melanoma, head and neck, liver or kidney cancer. Source: CD4+ or CD8+ T cells sorted from blood, taken in a trial of the OX40 agonist ivuxolimab. The J gene is TRBJ2-3, the V gene TRBV7-3, with 11 bases aligning to TRBD2. In DNA form, the CDR3 reads TGTGCCAGCAGCTCCGGGACTAGCGGAGCGAATACGCAGTATTTT. This encodes CASSSGTSGANTQYF. Full variable domain (missing parts from reference TRBV7-3 and TRBJ2-3): GAGVSQTPSNKVTEKGKYVELRCDPISGHTALYWYRQSLGQGPEFLIYFQGTGAADDSGLPNDRFFAVRPEGSVSTLKIQRTERGDSAVYLCASSSGTSGANTQYFGPGTRLTVL.